This TCR beta chain was sequenced in a study of OX40 agonist ivuxolimab in advanced cancers. Study-wide background: Patients assigned to dose escalation were diagnosed with hepatocellular carcinoma, melanoma, renal cell or head and neck cancer. Findings of the study overall: Clonal expansion by week 6 occurred in CD4+ and CD8+ blood T cells (at 0.1 to 3.0 mg/kg).

Sequencing used immunoSEQ multiplex PCR; TCRdb keeps in-frame clones, though not all of them. The repertoire consists of approximately 82,000 clones, with more than 75% occurring once and the leading ten covering approximately 1.9%. About this clone itself: Its antigen is not known.

The CDR3 has 14 residues. Germline lookup yields CDR1 SNHLY and CDR2 FYNNEI. Trimming took off 6 bases at V and 2 bases at J, with 12 bases between the two ends. The sample was CD4+ or CD8+ T cells sorted from blood, taken in a trial of the OX40 agonist ivuxolimab. This clonotype was obtained from an adult with an advanced solid tumor such as melanoma, head and neck, liver or kidney cancer. The J gene is TRBJ2-3, the V gene TRBV2; D is uncertain. CDR3 in DNA: TGTGCCAGCAGACCCCCAGAGAACACAGATACGCAGTATTTT. Encoded protein: CASRPPENTDTQYF.